The next 11 T cell receptor beta chains were all read from a single sample in a study of cytomegalovirus exposure and HLA in healthy donors. Produced via immunoSEQ multiplex PCR; TCRdb's table is partial and in-frame only. The sample has some 130,000 clones, roughly four fifths seen once. The specimen sequenced was PBMCs. The receptors shown here come from a woman aged 30 to 39 in good health and CMV-seronegative.

The chain recombines TRBV19 with TRBJ1-6; TRBD1 agrees at 7 bases. CDR3 size: 16 residues. With 6 bases clipped from V and 0 bases from J, the junction kept 5 bases outside the gene matches. Germline V gene sequence: CDR1 LNHDA, CDR2 SQIVND (reference sequence). The CDR3 coding sequence is TGTGCCAGTAGATGGGGACAGAGCTCCTATAATTCACCCCTCCACTTT. It encodes CASRWGQSSYNSPLHF.

The gene calls are TRBV5-3 and TRBJ1-4; possible D gene TRBD1, 6 bases. TRBV5-3 is noted as an ORF with a role that remains uncertain. Trimming shortened V by 4 bases and J by 0 bases, and 22 bases separated the two germline ends. The CDR3 runs to 19 residues. CDR3 sequence: CARSPLRVQGSATNEKLFF. The CDR3 coding sequence is TGTGCCAGAAGCCCCCTGCGGGTACAGGGATCTGCAACTAATGAAAAACTGTTTTTT.

This clone was seen more than once but under ten times. This CDR3 reads CASSEGTGKGYEQYF. CDR3 DNA: TGTGCCAGCAGCGAAGGAACAGGGAAGGGTTACGAGCAGTACTTC. The chain has TRBV9 and TRBJ2-7, with D perhaps TRBD1 (6 bases). The CDR3 loop spans 15 amino acids. Germline CDR1 is SGDLS and CDR2 is YYNGEE. Trimming took off 3 bases at V and 4 bases at J, with 17 bases between the two ends.

The rearrangement links TRBV7-2 to TRBJ1-3, with D perhaps TRBD1 (6 bases). With 5 bases removed from V and 0 bases from J, the gap between germline ends came to 14 bases. Germline V gives CDR1 SGHTA, CDR2 FQGNSA. The length of the CDR3 is 16 residues. CDR3 nucleotide sequence: TGTGCCAGCAGCCCTGTGGGACAAATCTCTGGAAACACCATATATTTT. Encoded protein: CASSPVGQISGNTIYF.

This clone came up a few times. The V gene is TRBV18, the J gene TRBJ2-3, with a possible D match to TRBD1 (6 bases). Germline V gene sequence: CDR1 KGHSH, CDR2 LQKENI. The CDR3 extends over 15 amino acids. The ends were cut back, 6 bases at V and 3 bases at J, with 16 bases in the middle. The CDR3 loop is CASSVLQGRTDTQYF. CDR3 coding DNA: TGTGCCAGCTCTGTCCTCCAGGGGAGAACAGATACGCAGTATTTT.

This chain uses TRBV5-5 with TRBJ1-2; 12 bases are shared with TRBD1. Germline V gene lookup returns CDR1 SGHKS and CDR2 YYEKEE (reference sequence). The CDR3 loop spans 17 amino acids. Trimming cost V 3 bases and J 7 bases; bases outside gene matches: 13. CDR3 residues: CASSSQIPGQGAFGYTF. Here the CDR3 DNA reads TGTGCCAGCAGCTCGCAAATACCGGGACAGGGGGCGTTTGGCTACACCTTC.

The J gene is TRBJ1-5, the V gene TRBV11-2; no reliable D call. Trimming removed 2 bases at V and 1 base at J, with 9 bases between. The CDR3 is made up of 15 amino acids. Germline CDR1 and CDR2: SGHAT and FQNNGV. Written as DNA, the CDR3 is TGTGCCAGCAGCTTACCCTTATTAAGCAATCAGCCCCAGCATTTT. This translates into CASSLPLLSNQPQHF.

The J gene is TRBJ2-2, the V gene TRBV5-3, with 7 bases that match TRBD2. TRBV5-3 is an ORF for which the function is uncertain. V shed 3 bases, J shed 0 bases, and the junction held 2 bases outside the gene matches. The CDR3 runs 15 residues. The CDR3 DNA follows: TGTGCCAGAAGCTGGGGGGGAGCGAACACCGGGGAGCTGTTTTTT. It is translated as CARSWGGANTGELFF.

In its sample, this clone was seen many times. The rearrangement links TRBV18 to TRBJ2-5; D remains ambiguous. This CDR3 contains 11 residues. The V end lost 8 bases, the J end lost 4 bases, and 8 bases lay between the germline ends. Germline V gives CDR1 KGHSH, CDR2 LQKENI. The CDR3 region has the DNA TGTGCCAGCCAGGTTGGAGAGACCCAGTACTTC. It translates to CASQVGETQYF.

The rearrangement uses TRBV7-9 and TRBJ1-5; no clear D. Germline loops: CDR1 SEHNR, CDR2 FQNEAQ (reference sequence). This CDR3 is 12 amino acids long. V was clipped by 8 bases and J by 3 bases, with 8 bases between them. The CDR3 nucleotides read TGTGCCAGCGCGGGTTCCAATCAGCCCCAGCATTTT. Amino acids: CASAGSNQPQHF. Using reference TRBV7-9 and TRBJ1-5 for the parts outside the CDR3, the full variable domain is DTGVSQNPRHKITKRGQNVTFRCDPISEHNRLYWYRQTLGQGPEFLTYFQNEAQLEKSRLLSDRFSAERPKGSFSTLEIQRTEQGDSAMYLCASAGSNQPQHFGDGTRLSIL.

The chain employs TRBV7-3 and TRBJ2-5; 10 bases are shared with TRBD2. In germline, CDR1 is SGHTA, CDR2 FQGTGA. The CDR3 has 16 amino acids. The V segment lost 5 bases and the J segment 1 base; nucleotides outside the gene matches: 7. Written as DNA, the CDR3 is TGTGCCAGCAGCCGGGGGACTAGCGTTAGCCAAGAGACCCAGTACTTC. Protein product: CASSRGTSVSQETQYF.